A selection of T cell receptor beta chains follows, all from one sample in a study of human T cells and chemical hapten exposure. TCRdb fed the RACE reads into MiXCR, producing one record per CDR3 protein. The sample records 380,000 or so distinct CDR3 sequences, 4.8% being singletons. Here the sequenced sample was whole blood, taken in connection with sensitization to the hapten diphenylcyclopropenone (DPC). These receptors originate from a woman aged 45-65 years with alopecia areata. Some clones in this sample may be carry-over from other donors' samples. CDR3s include the opening cysteine and the closing phenylalanine or tryptophan. A D gene is named only where the DNA matches it firmly. For some rows the clone size is stated as once, few or many, or as a class when expanded; others skip it.

d_gene	v_gene	abundance	j_gene	CDR3nt	CDR3aa
-	TRBV29-1	many	TRBJ1-4	TGCAGCGTTGGGAACCCTACGGATGAAAAACTGTTTTTT	CSVGNPTDEKLFF
-	TRBV28	many	TRBJ1-3	TGTGCCAGCAAAGTCTCTGGAAACACCATATATTTT	CASKVSGNTIYF
TRBD1	TRBV29-1	-	TRBJ2-7	TGCAGCGTTGAGCTGGACAGGTCCTACGAGCAGTACTTC	CSVELDRSYEQYF
-	TRBV4-3	many	TRBJ1-2	TGCGCCAGCAGCCAAGATTTAGGGGCGACTGGCTACACCTTC	CASSQDLGATGYTF
-	TRBV7-2	many	TRBJ1-5	TGTGCCAGCAGCCCCGAGGACAATCAGCCCCAGCATTTT	CASSPEDNQPQHF
-	TRBV20-1	-	TRBJ1-2	TGCAGTGCTATTTCAGAAGTCTATGGCTACACCTTC	CSAISEVYGYTF
-	TRBV20-1	many	TRBJ2-1	TGCAGTGCCGGGGTTAACTTGGCCAATGAGCAGTTCTTC	CSAGVNLANEQFF
-	TRBV28	many	TRBJ1-1	TGTGCCAGCAGTTTTTTTGGGGTAAACACTGAAGCTTTCTTT	CASSFFGVNTEAFF
-	TRBV10-3	many	TRBJ2-3	TGTGCCATCAGTGGAAGGGGTTTAACTAGCACAGATACGCAGTATTTT	CAISGRGLTSTDTQYF
-	TRBV7-2	few	TRBJ2-1	TGTGCCAGCAGCTTACTTGCCTCTGGGACCCCCTACAATGAGCAGTTCTTC	CASSLLASGTPYNEQFF
-	TRBV12-3/TRBV12-4	-	TRBJ2-5	TGTGCCAGCAGCTCGGACTCGTCCCCGGAGACCCAGTACTTC	CASSSDSSPETQYF
TRBD1	TRBV5-4	many	TRBJ2-3	TGTGCCAGCAGCTCTAGGACAGGGGGCACAGATACGCAGTATTTT	CASSSRTGGTDTQYF
-	TRBV29-1	few	TRBJ1-1	TGCAGCGTTGGTAAGGACCCGAACACTGAAGCTTTCTTT	CSVGKDPNTEAFF
TRBD2	TRBV5-1	few	TRBJ2-7	TGCGCCAGCAGCTTGGGACTAGCGGGGGACTACGAGCAGTACTTC	CASSLGLAGDYEQYF
-	TRBV29-1	-	TRBJ1-3	TGCAGCGTTGGAGACAGGTACACTGGAAACACCATATATTTT	CSVGDRYTGNTIYF
TRBD1	TRBV29-1	many	TRBJ2-1	TGCAGCGGAAACAGGGGAGCCTACAATGAGCAGTTCTTC	CSGNRGAYNEQFF
TRBD2	TRBV27	many	TRBJ2-3	TGTGCCAGCAGCCGTAGCGGGATCGCAGATACGCAGTATTTT	CASSRSGIADTQYF
TRBD2	TRBV12-3/TRBV12-4	-	TRBJ2-3	TGTGCCTCTCGACGGCTAGCGGGAGGAGCAGATACGCAGTATTTT	CASRRLAGGADTQYF
-	TRBV12-5	many	TRBJ1-1	TGTGCTAGTGGTCTCCTGCCGATCACTGAAGCTTTCTTT	CASGLLPITEAFF
-	TRBV7-9	few	TRBJ2-3	TGTGCCAGCAGCTTAGTCCAGGGAGGTCCGAGAGCAGATACGCAGTATTTT	CASSLVQGGPRADTQYF
-	TRBV28	-	TRBJ2-3	TGTGCCAGCATAAGACTAGGGGGTGGAGATACGCAGTATTTT	CASIRLGGGDTQYF
TRBD2	TRBV4-1	many	TRBJ2-1	TGCGCCAGCAGCCCTTCCGGGACTAGCGGGGGGGGACCGTTCTTC	CASSPSGTSGGGPFF
TRBD1	TRBV10-3	-	TRBJ2-1	TGTGCCATCAGCGGACAGGGAAGGAATGAGCAGTTCTTC	CAISGQGRNEQFF
TRBD2	TRBV6-2/TRBV6-3	-	TRBJ2-7	TGTGCCAGCAGACTAGCGGGAATAGGTGCCTACGAGCAGTACTTC	CASRLAGIGAYEQYF
TRBD2	TRBV7-6	-	TRBJ2-1	TGTGCCAGCAGCTTAGAGAGTAGCGGGAGCTCCTACAATGAGCAGTTCTTC	CASSLESSGSSYNEQFF
-	TRBV7-9	many	TRBJ2-5	TGTGCCAGCAGCTTAGCGCAAGCTCAAGAGACCCAGTACTTC	CASSLAQAQETQYF
-	TRBV6-1	few	TRBJ2-7	TGTGCCAGCAGTGAAGCTCCGGGGGGCAACTACGAGCAGTACTTC	CASSEAPGGNYEQYF
-	TRBV24-1	many	TRBJ2-1	TGTGCCACCAGTGAATCATCCGGACCAGGGCGAGGGAATGAGCAGTTCTTC	CATSESSGPGRGNEQFF
-	TRBV6-1	few	TRBJ1-4	TGTGCCAGCACGCTTCAAGGTGATCTGTTTTTT	CASTLQGDLFF
-	TRBV6-5	many	TRBJ1-3	TGTGCCAGCAGACCTCTAGACAGGACGACTGGAAACACCATATATTTT	CASRPLDRTTGNTIYF
-	TRBV29-1	few	TRBJ2-4	TGCAGCGTTGAGGGACGCCAAAACATTCAGTACTTC	CSVEGRQNIQYF
TRBD1	TRBV25-1	many	TRBJ2-1	TGTGCCATCCGGGACAGCTTGAAGAGCTCCTACAATGAGCAGTTCTTC	CAIRDSLKSSYNEQFF
-	TRBV7-2	many	TRBJ1-6	TGTGCCAGCAGCAAGGGGACATCTCGAGGATCACCCCTCCACTTT	CASSKGTSRGSPLHF
-	TRBV11-3	-	TRBJ1-1	TGTGCCAGCAGCTTAATGGGAGGGTTAGAAGCTTTCTTT	CASSLMGGLEAFF